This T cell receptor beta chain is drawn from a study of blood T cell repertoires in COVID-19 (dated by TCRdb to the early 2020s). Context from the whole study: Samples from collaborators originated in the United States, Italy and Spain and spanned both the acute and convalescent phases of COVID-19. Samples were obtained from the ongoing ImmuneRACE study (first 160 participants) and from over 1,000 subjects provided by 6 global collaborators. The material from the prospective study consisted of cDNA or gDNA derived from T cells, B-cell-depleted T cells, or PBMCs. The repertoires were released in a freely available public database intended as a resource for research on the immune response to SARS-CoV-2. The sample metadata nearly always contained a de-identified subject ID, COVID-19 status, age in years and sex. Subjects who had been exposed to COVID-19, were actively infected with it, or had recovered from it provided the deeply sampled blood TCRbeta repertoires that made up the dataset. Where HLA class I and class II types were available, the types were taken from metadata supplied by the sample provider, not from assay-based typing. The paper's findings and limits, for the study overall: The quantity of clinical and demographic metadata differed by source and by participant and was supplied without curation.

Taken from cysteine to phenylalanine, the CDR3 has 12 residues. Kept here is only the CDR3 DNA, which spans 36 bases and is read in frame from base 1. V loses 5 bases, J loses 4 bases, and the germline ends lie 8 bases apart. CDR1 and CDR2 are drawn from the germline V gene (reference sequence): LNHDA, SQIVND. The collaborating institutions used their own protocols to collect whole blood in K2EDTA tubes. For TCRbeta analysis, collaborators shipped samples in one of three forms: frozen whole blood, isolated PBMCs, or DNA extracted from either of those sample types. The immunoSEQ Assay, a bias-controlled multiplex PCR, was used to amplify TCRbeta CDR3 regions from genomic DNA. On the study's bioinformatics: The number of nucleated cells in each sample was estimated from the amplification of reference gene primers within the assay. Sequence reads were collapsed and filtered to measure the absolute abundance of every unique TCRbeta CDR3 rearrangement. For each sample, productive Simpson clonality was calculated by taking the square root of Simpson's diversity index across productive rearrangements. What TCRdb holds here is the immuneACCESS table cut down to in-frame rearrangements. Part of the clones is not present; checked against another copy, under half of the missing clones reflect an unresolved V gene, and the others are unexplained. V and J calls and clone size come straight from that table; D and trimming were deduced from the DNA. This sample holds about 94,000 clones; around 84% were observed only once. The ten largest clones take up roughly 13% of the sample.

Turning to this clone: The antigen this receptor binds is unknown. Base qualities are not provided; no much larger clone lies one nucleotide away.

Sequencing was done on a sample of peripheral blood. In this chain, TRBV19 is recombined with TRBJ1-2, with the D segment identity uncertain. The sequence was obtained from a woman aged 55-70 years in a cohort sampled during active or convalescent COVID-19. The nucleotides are TGTGCCAGTAGTCCAGGTAGCTATGGCTACACCTTC. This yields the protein CASSPGSYGYTF.